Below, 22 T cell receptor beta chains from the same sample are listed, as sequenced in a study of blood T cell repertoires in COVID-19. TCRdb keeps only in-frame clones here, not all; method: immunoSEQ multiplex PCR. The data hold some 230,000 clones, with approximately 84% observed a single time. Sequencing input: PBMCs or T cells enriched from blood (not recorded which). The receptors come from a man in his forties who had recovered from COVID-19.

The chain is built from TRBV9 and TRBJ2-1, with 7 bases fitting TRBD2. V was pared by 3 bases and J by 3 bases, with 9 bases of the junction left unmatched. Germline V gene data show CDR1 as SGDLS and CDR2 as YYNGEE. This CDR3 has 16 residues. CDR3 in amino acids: CASSESTSAFYNEQFF. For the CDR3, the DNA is TGTGCCAGCAGCGAGAGTACTAGCGCTTTCTACAATGAGCAGTTCTTC.

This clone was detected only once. The CDR3 protein is CASSQDLAGAPYNEQFF. CDR3 coding DNA: TGCGCCAGCAGCCAAGACCTAGCGGGGGCCCCCTACAATGAGCAGTTCTTC. The chain employs TRBV4-1 and TRBJ2-1, with 10 bases fitting TRBD2. Germline V gene lookup returns CDR1 MGHRA and CDR2 YSYEKL. With 0 bases clipped from V and 2 bases from J, the junction kept 4 bases outside the gene matches. The CDR3 has 17 amino acids.

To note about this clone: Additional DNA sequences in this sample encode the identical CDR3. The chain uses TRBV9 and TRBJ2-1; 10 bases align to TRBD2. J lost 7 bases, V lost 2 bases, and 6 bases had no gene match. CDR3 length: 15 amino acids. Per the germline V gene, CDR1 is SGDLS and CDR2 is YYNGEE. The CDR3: CASSVPSGGVNEQFF. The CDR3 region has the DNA TGTGCCAGCAGCGTCCCTAGCGGGGGCGTAAATGAGCAGTTCTTC.

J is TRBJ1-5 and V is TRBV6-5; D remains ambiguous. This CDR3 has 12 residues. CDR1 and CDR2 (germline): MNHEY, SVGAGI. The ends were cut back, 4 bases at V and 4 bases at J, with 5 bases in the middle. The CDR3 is CASSSGNQPQHF. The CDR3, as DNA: TGTGCCAGCAGTTCCGGGAATCAGCCCCAGCATTTT.

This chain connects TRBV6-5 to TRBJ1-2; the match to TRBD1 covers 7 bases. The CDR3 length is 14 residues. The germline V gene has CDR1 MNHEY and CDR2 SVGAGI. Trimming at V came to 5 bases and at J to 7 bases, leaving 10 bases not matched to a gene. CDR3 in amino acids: CASSPLRQGGGYTF. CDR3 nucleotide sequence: TGTGCCAGCAGTCCCTTGCGACAGGGTGGTGGCTACACCTTC.

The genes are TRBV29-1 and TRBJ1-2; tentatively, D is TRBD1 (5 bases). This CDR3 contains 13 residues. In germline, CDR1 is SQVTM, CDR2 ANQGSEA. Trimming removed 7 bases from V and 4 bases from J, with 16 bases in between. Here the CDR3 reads CSATREGSYGYTF. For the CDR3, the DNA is TGCAGCGCCACCCGGGAGGGGAGCTATGGCTACACCTTC.

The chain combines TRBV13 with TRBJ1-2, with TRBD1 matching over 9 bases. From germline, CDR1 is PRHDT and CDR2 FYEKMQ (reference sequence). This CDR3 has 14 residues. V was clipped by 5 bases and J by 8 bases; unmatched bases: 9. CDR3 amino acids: CASSERDRAGGYTF. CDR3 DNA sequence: TGTGCCAGCAGCGAACGGGACAGGGCGGGCGGCTACACCTTC.

The CDR3 bases are TGTGCCAGCAGCTTCGGGAGGGCTGTCTACAATGAGCAGTTCTTC. Its protein is CASSFGRAVYNEQFF. This chain uses TRBV5-4 with TRBJ2-1; TRBD2 aligns across 8 bases. Germline V gene data show CDR1 as SGHNT and CDR2 as YYREEE (reference sequence). V shed 2 bases, J shed 3 bases, and the junction held 4 bases outside the gene matches. The CDR3 has 15 amino acids.

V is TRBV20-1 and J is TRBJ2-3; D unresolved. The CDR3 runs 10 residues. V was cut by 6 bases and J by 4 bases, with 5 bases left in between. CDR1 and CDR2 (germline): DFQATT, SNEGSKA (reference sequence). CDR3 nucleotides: TGCAGTGCCAACTCAGATACGCAGTATTTT. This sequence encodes CSANSDTQYF.

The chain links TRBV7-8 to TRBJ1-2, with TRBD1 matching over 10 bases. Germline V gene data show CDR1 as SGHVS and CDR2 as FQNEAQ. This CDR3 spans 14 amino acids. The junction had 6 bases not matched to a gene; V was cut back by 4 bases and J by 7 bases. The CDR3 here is CASSSRTGGGGYTF. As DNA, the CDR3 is TGTGCCAGCAGCTCAAGGACAGGGGGAGGTGGCTACACCTTC. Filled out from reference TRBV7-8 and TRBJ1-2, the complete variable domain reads GAGVSQSPRYKVAKRGQDVALRCDPISGHVSLFWYQQALGQGPEFLTYFQNEAQLDKSGLPSDRFFAERPEGSVSTLKIQRTQQEDSAVYLCASSSRTGGGGYTFGSGTRLTVV.

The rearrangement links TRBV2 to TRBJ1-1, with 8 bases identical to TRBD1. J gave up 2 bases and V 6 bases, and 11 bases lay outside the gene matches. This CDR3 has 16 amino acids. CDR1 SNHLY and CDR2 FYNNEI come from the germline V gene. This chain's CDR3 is CASRPRTGWINTEAFF. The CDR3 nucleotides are TGTGCCAGCAGACCCCGGACAGGGTGGATTAACACTGAAGCTTTCTTT.

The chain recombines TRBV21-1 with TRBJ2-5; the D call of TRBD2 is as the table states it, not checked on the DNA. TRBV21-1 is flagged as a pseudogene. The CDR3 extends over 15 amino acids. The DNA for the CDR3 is TGTGCCAGCAGCAAAGCGGCGCCGGGGATGGAGACCCAGTACTTC. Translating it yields CASSKAAPGMETQYF.

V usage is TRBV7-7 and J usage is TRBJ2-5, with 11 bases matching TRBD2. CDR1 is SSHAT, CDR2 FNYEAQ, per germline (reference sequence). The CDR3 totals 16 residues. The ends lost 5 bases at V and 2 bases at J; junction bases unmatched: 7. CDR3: CASSPGTSGAQETQYF. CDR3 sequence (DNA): TGTGCCAGCAGCCCCGGGACTAGCGGAGCTCAAGAGACCCAGTACTTC.

CDR3 residues: CASSLAGTGPTDTQYF. The CDR3 region has the DNA TGCGCCAGCAGCTTGGCGGGGACAGGACCCACAGATACGCAGTATTTT. This sequence joins TRBV5-1 and TRBJ2-3; 8 bases are a match to TRBD1. Germline lookup yields CDR1 SGHRS and CDR2 YFSETQ. This CDR3 comprises 16 residues. V lost 0 bases to trimming and J lost 2 bases; unmatched junction nucleotides: 5. The complete variable domain, with remaining parts taken from reference TRBV5-1 and TRBJ2-3, reads KAGVTQTPRYLIKTRGQQVTLSCSPISGHRSVSWYQQTPGQGLQFLFEYFSETQRNKGNFPGRFSGRQFSNSRSEMNVSTLELGDSALYLCASSLAGTGPTDTQYFGPGTRLTVL.

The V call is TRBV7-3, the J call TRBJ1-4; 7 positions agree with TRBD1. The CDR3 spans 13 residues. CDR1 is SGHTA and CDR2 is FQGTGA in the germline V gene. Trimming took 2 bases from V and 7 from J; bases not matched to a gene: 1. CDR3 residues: CASSLRQGEKLFF. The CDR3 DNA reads TGTGCCAGCAGCTTACGACAGGGTGAAAAACTGTTTTTT.

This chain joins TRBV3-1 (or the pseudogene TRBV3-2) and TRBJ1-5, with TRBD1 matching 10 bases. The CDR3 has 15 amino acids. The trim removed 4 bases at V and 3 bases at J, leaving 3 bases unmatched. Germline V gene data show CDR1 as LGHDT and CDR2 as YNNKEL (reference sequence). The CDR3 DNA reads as TGTGCCAGCAGCCCCGGACAGGGGGACAATCAGCCCCAGCATTTT. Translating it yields CASSPGQGDNQPQHF.

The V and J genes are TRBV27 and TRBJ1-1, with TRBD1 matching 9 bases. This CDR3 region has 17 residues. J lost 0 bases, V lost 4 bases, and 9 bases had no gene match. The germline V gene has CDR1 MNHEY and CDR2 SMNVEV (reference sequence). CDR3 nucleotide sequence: TGTGCCAGCAGTTCCTCCGGGACAGGGCCGGTGAACACTGAAGCTTTCTTT. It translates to CASSSSGTGPVNTEAFF.

The CDR3 loop is CASSLYRPGAGNTIYF. In DNA, the CDR3 is TGTGCCAGCAGCTTATATCGCCCAGGGGCTGGAAACACCATATATTTT. The chain has TRBV7-2 and TRBJ1-3; tentatively, D is TRBD1 (6 bases). This CDR3 is built from 16 residues. Trimming took 2 bases from V and 2 from J, leaving 13 bases between them. CDR1 and CDR2 (germline): SGHTA, FQGNSA. Drawing the rest from reference TRBV7-2 and TRBJ1-3, the complete variable domain is GAGVSQSPSNKVTEKGKDVELRCDPISGHTALYWYRQSLGQGLEFLIYFQGNSAPDKSGLPSDRFSAERTGGSVSTLTIQRTQQEDSAVYLCASSLYRPGAGNTIYFGEGSWLTVV.

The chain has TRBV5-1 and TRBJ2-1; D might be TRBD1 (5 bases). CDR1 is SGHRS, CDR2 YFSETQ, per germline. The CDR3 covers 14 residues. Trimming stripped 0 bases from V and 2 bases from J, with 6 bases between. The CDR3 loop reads CASSLEQAYNEQFF. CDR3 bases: TGCGCCAGCAGCTTGGAACAGGCCTACAATGAGCAGTTCTTC. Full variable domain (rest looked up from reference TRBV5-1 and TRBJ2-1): KAGVTQTPRYLIKTRGQQVTLSCSPISGHRSVSWYQQTPGQGLQFLFEYFSETQRNKGNFPGRFSGRQFSNSRSEMNVSTLELGDSALYLCASSLEQAYNEQFFGPGTRLTVL.

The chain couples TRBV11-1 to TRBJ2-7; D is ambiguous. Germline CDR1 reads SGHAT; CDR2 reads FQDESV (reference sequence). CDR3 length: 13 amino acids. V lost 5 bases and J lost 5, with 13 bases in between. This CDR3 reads CASSPLHLDEQYF. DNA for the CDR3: TGTGCCAGCAGCCCATTACATCTCGACGAGCAGTACTTC.

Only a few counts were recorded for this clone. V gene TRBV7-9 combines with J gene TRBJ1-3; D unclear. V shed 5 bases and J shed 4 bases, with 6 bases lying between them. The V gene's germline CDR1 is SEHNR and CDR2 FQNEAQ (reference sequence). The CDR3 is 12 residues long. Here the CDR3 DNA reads TGTGCCAGCAGCGAAGCGGGAAACACCATATATTTT. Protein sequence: CASSEAGNTIYF.

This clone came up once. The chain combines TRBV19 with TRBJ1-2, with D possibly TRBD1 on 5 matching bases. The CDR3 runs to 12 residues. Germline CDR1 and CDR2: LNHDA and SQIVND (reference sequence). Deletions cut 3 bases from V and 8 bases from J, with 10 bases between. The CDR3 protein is CASSMRGYGYTF. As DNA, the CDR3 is TGTGCCAGTAGTATGCGGGGCTACGGCTACACCTTC.